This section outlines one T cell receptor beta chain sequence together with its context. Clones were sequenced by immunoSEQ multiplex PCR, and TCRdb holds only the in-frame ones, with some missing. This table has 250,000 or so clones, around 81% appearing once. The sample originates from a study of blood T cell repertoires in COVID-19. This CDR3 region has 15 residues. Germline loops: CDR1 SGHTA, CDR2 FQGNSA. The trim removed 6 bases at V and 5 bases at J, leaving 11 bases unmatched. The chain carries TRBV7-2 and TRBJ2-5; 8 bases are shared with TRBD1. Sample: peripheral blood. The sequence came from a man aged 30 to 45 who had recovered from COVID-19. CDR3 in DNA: TGTGCCAGCAGGAATCCAGGGGGCGGGTGGGAGACCCAGTACTTC. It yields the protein CASRNPGGGWETQYF. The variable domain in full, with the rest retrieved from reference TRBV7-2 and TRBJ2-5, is GAGVSQSPSNKVTEKGKDVELRCDPISGHTALYWYRQSLGQGLEFLIYFQGNSAPDKSGLPSDRFSAERTGGSVSTLTIQRTQQEDSAVYLCASRNPGGGWETQYFGPGTRLLVL.